This TCR beta chain stems from a study of vaccination and CD4 T cells after COVID-19. Oncomine TCR Beta short-read sequencing was applied to DNA from cultured CD4+ T cells. Each CDR3 protein gets one entry after TCRdb re-called the PCR reads with MiXCR. Of approximately 19,000 distinct CDR3 sequences listed, 78% were seen once; the top ten hold 16%. This clonotype was counted a single time. The antigen is not known. V lost 2 bases and J 2 bases, leaving 10 bases between the germline ends. The CDR3 runs 14 residues. CDR1 is SGHNT, CDR2 YENEEA, per germline. Indicated treatment: roughly 10-day PBMC culture with coronavirus spike peptide pools or control peptides (ViraFEST assay). Following culture for more than eight days, CD4+ T cells were isolated by negative selection.

This sequence originates from a human donor who received a COVID-19 vaccine. The chain uses TRBV11-3 and TRBJ2-7; no clear D. This sample comprised CD4+ T cells from blood, cultured in vitro, obtained after SARS-CoV-2 vaccination. CDR3 bases: TGTGCCAGCAGCTTAAACGGTTTGACCTACGAGCAGTACTTC. It encodes CASSLNGLTYEQYF.